Here is one T cell receptor (beta chain) with its context. The antigen it recognizes is unknown. Base qualities are missing; no much larger clone stands one base away. Germline trimming: 2 bases from V, 8 bases from J; junction bases outside gene matches: 17. Inclusive of the bounding cysteine and phenylalanine, the CDR3 is 16 residues long. Solely the CDR3 DNA is kept, with 48 bases framed from the first base. The germline V gene (reference sequence) provides CDR1 GTSNPN and CDR2 SVGIG. This specimen belongs to a study of blood T cell repertoires in COVID-19 (dated by TCRdb to about 2020). Notes on the research overall: Samples covering the acute and convalescent phases of COVID-19 were provided by collaborators in the United States, Italy and Spain. The prospective study material was composed of cDNA or gDNA derived from T cells, B-cell-depleted T cells, or PBMCs. The dataset comprised deeply sampled blood TCRbeta repertoires from subjects exposed to, actively infected with, or recovered from COVID-19. The repertoires were made available in a free public database intended to serve as a resource for research on the immune response to SARS-CoV-2. Samples were obtained from the ongoing ImmuneRACE study (first 160 participants) and from about 1,300 subjects provided by 6 global collaborators. The sample metadata nearly always contained a de-identified subject ID, COVID-19 status, age in years and sex. Where HLA class I and class II types were available, the types were taken from metadata supplied by the sample provider, not from assay-based typing.

Enrolling through a virtual design, the prospective study's participants ranged in age from roughly 18 to 90 years and lived across 24 United States geographic areas. In the prospective study, participants were assigned to cohorts based on the clinical history participants reported in a screening survey and a study questionnaire. Exposed participants had been in contact with someone with a PCR-confirmed or clinician-diagnosed COVID-19 case within 2 weeks of study entry. Each participant in the prospective study had whole blood, serum and a nasopharyngeal or oropharyngeal swab collected by mobile phlebotomists. Prospective study participants could optionally give additional blood draws and questionnaires over a roughly 2-month period. Before DNA extraction, blood samples from the prospective study were shipped at room temperature or frozen. General findings and caveats noted by the study authors: Clinical and demographic metadata were provided uncurated, with the amount varying by source and participant.

The immunoSEQ Assay, a bias-controlled multiplex PCR, was used to amplify TCRbeta CDR3 regions from genomic DNA. As for the original processing: The number of nucleated cells in each sample was estimated from the amplification of reference gene primers within the assay. To quantify the absolute abundance of each unique TCRbeta CDR3 rearrangement, sequence reads were collapsed and filtered. Productive Simpson clonality was computed per sample as the square root of Simpson's diversity index over productive rearrangements. TCRdb limited this immuneACCESS table to in-frame rearrangements with V and J called. A share of clones is missing; checked studies link under half to unresolved V genes, and the rest is unexplained. V and J calls and clone size are copied from that table; D and trimming were computed from the DNA. This sample comprises 200,000 to 250,000 clones, 83% of them detected only once. Approximately 4.9% of the sample goes to the ten largest clones.

The specimen was PBMCs or T cells enriched from blood (not recorded which). Recombination joined TRBV30 with TRBJ1-2; 7 junctional bases match TRBD1. This receptor was taken from a woman aged 45-59 years who had been exposed to COVID-19. At the DNA level, the sequence is TGTGCCTGGAGTCCCCGTGCCACAGGGGTACGGACGGGCTACACCTTC. This is translated as CAWSPRATGVRTGYTF. When the CDR3 is completed using the reference TRBV30 and TRBJ1-2 genes on either side, the full variable domain is SQTIHQWPATLVQPVGSPLSLECTVEGTSNPNLYWYRQAAGRGLQLLFYSVGIGQISSEVPQNLSASRPQDRQFILSSKKLLLSDSGFYLCAWSPRATGVRTGYTFGSGTRLTVV.